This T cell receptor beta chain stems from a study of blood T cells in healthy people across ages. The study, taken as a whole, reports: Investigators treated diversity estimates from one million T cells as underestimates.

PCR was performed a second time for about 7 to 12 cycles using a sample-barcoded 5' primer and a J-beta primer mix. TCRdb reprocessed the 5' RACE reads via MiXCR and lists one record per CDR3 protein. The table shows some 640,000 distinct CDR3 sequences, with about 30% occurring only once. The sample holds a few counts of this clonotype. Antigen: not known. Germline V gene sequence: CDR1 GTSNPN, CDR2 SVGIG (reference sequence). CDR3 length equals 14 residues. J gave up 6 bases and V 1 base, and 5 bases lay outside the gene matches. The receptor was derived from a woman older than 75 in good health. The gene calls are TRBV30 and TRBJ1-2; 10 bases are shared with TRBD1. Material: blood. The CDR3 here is CAWSGGQGSDGYTF. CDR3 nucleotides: TGTGCCTGGAGTGGGGGACAGGGGAGCGATGGCTACACCTTC.